This TCR beta chain was identified in a study of blood T cells in healthy people across ages. Healthy Russian Caucasian donors spanned ages about 6 to 100 years. Peripheral blood was drawn, around 9.5 milliliters per donor. Total RNA amounts of at least 6 micrograms were extracted per sample. The authors ran a second PCR of about 7 to 11 cycles using a sample-barcoded 5' primer and a J-beta primer mix. Every single cDNA molecule received a tag from a template-switch adaptor with 12 random nucleotides. MiXCR was run by TCRdb on the 5' RACE reads, yielding one entry per CDR3 protein. The sample has under 2 million distinct CDR3 sequences, almost 35% seen once; the top ten hold roughly 10%. This receptor was taken from a woman under 40 in good health. Sequenced: blood.

CDR3: CASSVRDSLFEAFF. The CDR3 DNA reads as TGTGCCAGCAGTGTACGGGACAGTCTCTTTGAAGCTTTCTTT. The gene calls are TRBV6-1 and TRBJ1-1; 7 bases match TRBD1. The CDR3 has 14 residues. The V and J ends lost 4 bases and 7 bases, in that order; junction bases with no gene match: 9. In germline, CDR1 is MNHNS, CDR2 SASEGT.